The entry below gives a single T cell receptor beta chain sequence along with its context. As yet, its antigen is unknown. These data belong to a study of CD8 T cells in ankylosing spondylitis. Study results and limitations: Disease-linked clones reportedly concentrated significantly in matched ankylosing spondylitis synovial fluid.

TCRdb passed the 5' RACE reads through MiXCR, listing each CDR3 protein once. Of 300,000 to 350,000 distinct CDR3 sequences in the sample, around 20% are singletons; the top ten hold about 4%. The CDR3 covers 15 residues. Germline V lookup: CDR1 DFQATT, CDR2 SNEGSKA (reference sequence). With 0 bases removed from V and 7 bases from J, the gap between germline ends came to 16 bases. This chain links TRBV20-1 with TRBJ1-5; D possibly corresponds to TRBD1 (5 bases). This TCR was recovered from a female donor with ankylosing spondylitis or in good health (not recorded which). Sequenced material: blood, either unsorted or a sorted T cell fraction (not recorded which). The CDR3 sequence: CSARDYGGPEQPQHF. The CDR3 coding sequence is TGCAGTGCTAGAGATTACGGGGGTCCTGAACAGCCCCAGCATTTT.